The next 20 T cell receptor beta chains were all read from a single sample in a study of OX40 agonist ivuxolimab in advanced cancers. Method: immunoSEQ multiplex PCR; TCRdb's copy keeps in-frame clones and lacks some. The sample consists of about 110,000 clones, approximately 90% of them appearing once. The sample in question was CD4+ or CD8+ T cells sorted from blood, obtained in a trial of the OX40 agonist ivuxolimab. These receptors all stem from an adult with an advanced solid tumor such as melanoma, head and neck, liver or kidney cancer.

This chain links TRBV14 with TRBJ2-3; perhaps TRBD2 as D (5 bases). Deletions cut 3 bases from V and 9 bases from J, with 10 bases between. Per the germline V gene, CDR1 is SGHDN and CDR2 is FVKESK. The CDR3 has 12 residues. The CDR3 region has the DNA TGTGCCAGCAGCCACGCAGGAGGCACGCAGTATTTT. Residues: CASSHAGGTQYF. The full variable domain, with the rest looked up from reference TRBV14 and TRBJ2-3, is EAGVTQFPSHSVIEKGQTVTLRCDPISGHDNLYWYRRVMGKEIKFLLHFVKESKQDESGMPNNRFLAERTGGTYSTLKVQPAELEDSGVYFCASSHAGGTQYFGPGTRLTVL.

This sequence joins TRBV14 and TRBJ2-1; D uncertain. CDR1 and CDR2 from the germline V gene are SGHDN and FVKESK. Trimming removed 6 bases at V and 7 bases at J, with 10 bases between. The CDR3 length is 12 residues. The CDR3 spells CASSSTKNEQFF. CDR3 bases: TGTGCCAGCAGTTCGACAAAAAATGAGCAGTTCTTC.

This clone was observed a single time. CDR3 DNA: TGTGCCAGCAGTACAACAGGAAACACTGAAGCTTTCTTT. It translates to CASSTTGNTEAFF. J is TRBJ1-1 and V is TRBV6-6; maybe TRBD1 (5 bases). V was cut by 5 bases and J by 2 bases, with 9 bases left in between. The CDR3 runs to 13 residues. CDR1 and CDR2 from the germline V gene are MNHNY and SVGAGI (reference sequence).

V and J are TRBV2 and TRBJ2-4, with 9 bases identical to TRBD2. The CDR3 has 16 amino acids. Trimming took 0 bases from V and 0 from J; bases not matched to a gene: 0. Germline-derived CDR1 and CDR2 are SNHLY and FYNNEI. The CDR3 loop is CASSEALAGAKNIQYF. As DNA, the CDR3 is TGTGCCAGCAGTGAAGCACTAGCGGGAGCCAAAAACATTCAGTACTTC.

The CDR3 loop reads CASSIGWQAETQYF. DNA of the CDR3: TGTGCCAGTAGTATAGGGTGGCAGGCGGAGACCCAGTACTTC. The chain has TRBV19 and TRBJ2-5; no firm D call. Trimming left V 1 base short and J 5 bases short, with 11 bases between. This CDR3 has 14 residues. Germline assignment: CDR1 LNHDA and CDR2 SQIVND (reference sequence).

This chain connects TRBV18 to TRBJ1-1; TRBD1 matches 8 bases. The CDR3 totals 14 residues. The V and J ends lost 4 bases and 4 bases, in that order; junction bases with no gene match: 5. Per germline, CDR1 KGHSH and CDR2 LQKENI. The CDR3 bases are TGTGCCAGCTCACGTGGACAGGGAGGCACTGAAGCTTTCTTT. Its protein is CASSRGQGGTEAFF.

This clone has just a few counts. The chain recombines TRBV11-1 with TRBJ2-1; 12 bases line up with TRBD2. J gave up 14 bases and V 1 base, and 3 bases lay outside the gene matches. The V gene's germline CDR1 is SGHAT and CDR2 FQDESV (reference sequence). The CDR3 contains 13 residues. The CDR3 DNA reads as TGTGCCAGCAGCTTAGGACTAGCGGGAGTCGAGTTCTTC. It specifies CASSLGLAGVEFF.

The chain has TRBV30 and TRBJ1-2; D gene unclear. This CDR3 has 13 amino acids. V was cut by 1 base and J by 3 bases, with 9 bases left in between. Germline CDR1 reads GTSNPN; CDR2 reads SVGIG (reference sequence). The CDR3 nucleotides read TGTGCCTGGAGTGGGGTAACATACTATGGCTACACCTTC. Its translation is CAWSGVTYYGYTF.

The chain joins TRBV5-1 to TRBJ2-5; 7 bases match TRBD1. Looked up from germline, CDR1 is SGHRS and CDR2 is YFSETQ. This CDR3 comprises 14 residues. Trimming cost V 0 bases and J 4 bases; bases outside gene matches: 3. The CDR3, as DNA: TGCGCCAGCAGCTTGGCCGACAGGGTAGAGACCCAGTACTTC. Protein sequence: CASSLADRVETQYF.

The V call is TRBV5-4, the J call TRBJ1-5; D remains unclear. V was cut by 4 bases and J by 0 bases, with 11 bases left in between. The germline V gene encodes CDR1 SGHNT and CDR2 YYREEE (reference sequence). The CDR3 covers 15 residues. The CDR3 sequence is CASSHDRYSNQPQHF. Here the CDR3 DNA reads TGTGCCAGCAGCCATGACCGGTATAGCAATCAGCCCCAGCATTTT.

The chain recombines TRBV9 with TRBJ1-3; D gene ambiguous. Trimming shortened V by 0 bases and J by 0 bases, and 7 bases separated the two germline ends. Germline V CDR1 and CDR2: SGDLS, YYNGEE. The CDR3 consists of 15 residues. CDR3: CASSVAELSGNTIYF. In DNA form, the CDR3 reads TGTGCCAGCAGCGTAGCGGAACTCTCTGGAAACACCATATATTTT.

The CDR3 protein is CASSLRAVTYEQYF. The CDR3, as DNA: TGTGCCAGCAGCTTAAGGGCTGTTACCTACGAGCAGTACTTC. The rearrangement joins TRBV7-9 to TRBJ2-7; D gene uncertain. There are 14 residues in the CDR3. The germline V gene has CDR1 SEHNR and CDR2 FQNEAQ (reference sequence). V was shortened by 2 bases and J by 2 bases, with 10 bases between the two germline ends.

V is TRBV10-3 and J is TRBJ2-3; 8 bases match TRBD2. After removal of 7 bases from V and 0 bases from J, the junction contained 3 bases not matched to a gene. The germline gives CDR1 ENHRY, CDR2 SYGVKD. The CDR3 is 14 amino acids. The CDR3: CAINSGESTDTQYF. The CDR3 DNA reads TGTGCCATCAATAGCGGGGAAAGCACAGATACGCAGTATTTT.

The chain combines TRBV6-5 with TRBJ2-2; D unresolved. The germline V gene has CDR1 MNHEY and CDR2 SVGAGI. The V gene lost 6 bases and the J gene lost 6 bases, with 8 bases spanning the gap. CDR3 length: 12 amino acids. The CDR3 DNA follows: TGTGCCAGCAGATACAGTTCCGGGGAGCTGTTTTTT. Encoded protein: CASRYSSGELFF.

The CDR3 sequence is CASSGAGTDQPQHF. CDR3 coding DNA: TGTGCCAGCAGTGGGGCAGGGACGGATCAGCCCCAGCATTTT. This rearrangement joins TRBV25-1 to TRBJ1-5; D is perhaps TRBD1 (5 bases). Germline-derived CDR1 and CDR2 are MGHDK and SYGVNS. V lost 4 bases and J 5 bases, leaving 12 bases between the germline ends. The CDR3 consists of 14 residues.

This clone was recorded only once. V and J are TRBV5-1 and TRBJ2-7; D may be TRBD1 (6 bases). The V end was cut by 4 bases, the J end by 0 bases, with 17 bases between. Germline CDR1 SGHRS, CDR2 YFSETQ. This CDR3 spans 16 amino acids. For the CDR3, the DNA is TGCGCCAGCAGCCCGGCGACAGGTCTGGACTCCTACGAGCAGTACTTC. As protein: CASSPATGLDSYEQYF.

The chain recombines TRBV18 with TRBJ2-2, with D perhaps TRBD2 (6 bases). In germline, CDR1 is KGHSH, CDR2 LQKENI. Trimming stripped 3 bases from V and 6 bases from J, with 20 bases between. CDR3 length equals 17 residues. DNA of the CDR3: TGTGCCAGCTCACCTCGCGGGGATAGCGGTGGACCCGGGGAGCTGTTTTTT. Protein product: CASSPRGDSGGPGELFF.

The CDR3: CASSSAGASGYQQFF. The CDR3 bases are TGTGCCAGCAGTTCCGCAGGGGCAAGTGGGTACCAGCAGTTCTTC. This sequence joins TRBV27 and TRBJ2-1, with a possible D match to TRBD1 (6 bases). Germline loops: CDR1 MNHEY, CDR2 SMNVEV (reference sequence). Trimming removed 4 bases from V and 11 bases from J, with 21 bases in between. The CDR3 is 15 residues long.

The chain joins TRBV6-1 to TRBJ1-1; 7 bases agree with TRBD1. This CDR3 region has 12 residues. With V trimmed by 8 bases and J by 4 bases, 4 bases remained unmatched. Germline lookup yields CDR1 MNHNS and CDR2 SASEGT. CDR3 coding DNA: TGTGCCAGCGGGAGGGGGCCCACTGAAGCTTTCTTT. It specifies CASGRGPTEAFF.

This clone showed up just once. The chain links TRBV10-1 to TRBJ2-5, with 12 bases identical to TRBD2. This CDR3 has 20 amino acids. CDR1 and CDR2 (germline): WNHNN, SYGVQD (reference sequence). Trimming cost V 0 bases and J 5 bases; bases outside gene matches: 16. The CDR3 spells CASSESAWTSGITGRETQYF. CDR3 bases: TGCGCCAGCAGTGAGTCGGCGTGGACTAGCGGGATTACGGGTCGGGAGACCCAGTACTTC.